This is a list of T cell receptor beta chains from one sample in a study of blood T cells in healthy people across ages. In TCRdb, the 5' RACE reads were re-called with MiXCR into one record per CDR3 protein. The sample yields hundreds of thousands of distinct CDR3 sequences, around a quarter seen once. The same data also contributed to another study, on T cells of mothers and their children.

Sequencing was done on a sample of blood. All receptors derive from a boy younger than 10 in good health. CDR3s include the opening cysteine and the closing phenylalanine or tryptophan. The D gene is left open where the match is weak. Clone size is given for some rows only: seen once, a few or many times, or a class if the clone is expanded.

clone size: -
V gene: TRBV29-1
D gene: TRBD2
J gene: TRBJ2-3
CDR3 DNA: TGCAGCGGGCGACTAGCGGGAGGCGGCACAGATACGCAGTATTTT
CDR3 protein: CSGRLAGGGTDTQYF

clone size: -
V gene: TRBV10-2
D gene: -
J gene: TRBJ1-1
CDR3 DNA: TGCGCCAGCAGTGGTAACAGGGTGACCACTGAAGCTTTCTTT
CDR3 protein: CASSGNRVTTEAFF

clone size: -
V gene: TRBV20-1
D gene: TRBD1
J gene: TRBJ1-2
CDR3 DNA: TGCAGTGCTAGAGATCCGGCAGGGGGCTATGGCTACACCTTC
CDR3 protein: CSARDPAGGYGYTF

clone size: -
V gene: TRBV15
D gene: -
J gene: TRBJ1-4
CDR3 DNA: TGTGCCACCAGCAGAGGAGGCAGGGGTGTTGAAAAACTGTTTTTT
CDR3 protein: CATSRGGRGVEKLFF

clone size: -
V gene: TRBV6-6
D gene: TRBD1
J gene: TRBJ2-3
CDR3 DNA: TGTGCCAGCAGCGATCCCCCTCCGGGGACAGGGGGGGATACGCAGTATTTT
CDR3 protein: CASSDPPPGTGGDTQYF

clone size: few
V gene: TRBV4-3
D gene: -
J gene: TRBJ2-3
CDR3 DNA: TGCGCCAGCAGCAACCTTGACGGGGGAGATACGCAGTATTTT
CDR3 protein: CASSNLDGGDTQYF

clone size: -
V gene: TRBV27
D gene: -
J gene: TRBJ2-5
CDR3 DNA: TGTGCCAGCAGTTTGTCCAGGAACCAAGAGACCCAGTACTTC
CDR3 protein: CASSLSRNQETQYF

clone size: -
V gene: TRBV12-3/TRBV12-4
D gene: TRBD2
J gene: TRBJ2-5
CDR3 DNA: TGTGCCAGCAGATGGAGCGGGAGGGCACAAGAGACCCAGTACTTC
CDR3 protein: CASRWSGRAQETQYF

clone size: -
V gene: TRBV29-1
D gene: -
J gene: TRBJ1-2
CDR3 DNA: TGCAGCGTTGCGAACTTAGCTAACTATGGCTACACCTTC
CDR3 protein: CSVANLANYGYTF

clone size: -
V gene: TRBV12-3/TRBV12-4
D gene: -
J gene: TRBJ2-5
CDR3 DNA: TGTGCCAGCACCCTACCGGGACACGTCGTTGAGACCCAGTACTTC
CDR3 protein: CASTLPGHVVETQYF

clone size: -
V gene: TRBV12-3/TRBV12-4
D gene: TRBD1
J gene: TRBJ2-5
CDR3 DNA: TGTGCCAGCACTAACGGACAGGGGGCATTTGAGACCCAGTACTTC
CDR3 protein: CASTNGQGAFETQYF

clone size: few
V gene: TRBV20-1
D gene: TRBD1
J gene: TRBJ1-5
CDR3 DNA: TGCAGTGCTAGGGACAGGGGGCTGGATCAGCCCCAGCATTTT
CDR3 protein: CSARDRGLDQPQHF

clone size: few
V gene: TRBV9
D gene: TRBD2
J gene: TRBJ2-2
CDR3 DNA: TGTGCCAGCAGCGTAGGCGGGAGAAATGCCGGGGAGCTGTTTTTT
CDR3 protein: CASSVGGRNAGELFF

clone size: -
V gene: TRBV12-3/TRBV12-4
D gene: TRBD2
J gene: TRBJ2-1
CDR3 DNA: TGTGCCAGCAGTCGGACTAGCGGGAGGCAAACTCACTCCTACAATGAGCAGTTCTTC
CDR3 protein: CASSRTSGRQTHSYNEQFF

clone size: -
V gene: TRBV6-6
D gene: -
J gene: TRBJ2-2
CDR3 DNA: TGTGCCAGCAGCGCAGGGGAGAGCGGGGAGCTGTTTTTT
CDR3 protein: CASSAGESGELFF

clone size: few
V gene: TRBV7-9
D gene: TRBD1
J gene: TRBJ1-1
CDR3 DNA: TGTGCCAGCAGCCCTCATCGGACAGGGGGCACTGAAGCTTTCTTT
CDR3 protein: CASSPHRTGGTEAFF

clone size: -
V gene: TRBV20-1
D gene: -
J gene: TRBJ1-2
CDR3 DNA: TGCAGTGCTAGAGATCAGACAGAGTATGGCTACACCTTC
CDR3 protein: CSARDQTEYGYTF

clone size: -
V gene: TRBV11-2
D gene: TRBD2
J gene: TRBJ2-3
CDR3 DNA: TGTGCCAGCAGCTTAGTTACTAGCGGGAGGGCCATAGATACGCAGTATTTT
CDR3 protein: CASSLVTSGRAIDTQYF

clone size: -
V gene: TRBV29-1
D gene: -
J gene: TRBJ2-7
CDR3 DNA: TGCAGCGTTGAGGTCGATTCCGGATACGAGCAGTACTTC
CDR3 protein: CSVEVDSGYEQYF

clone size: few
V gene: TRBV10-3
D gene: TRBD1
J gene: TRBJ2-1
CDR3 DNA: TGTGCCATCAGTGGTAGACAGGGAAGAGACTACAATGAGCAGTTCTTC
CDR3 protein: CAISGRQGRDYNEQFF

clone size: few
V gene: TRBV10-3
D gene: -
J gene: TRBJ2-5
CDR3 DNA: TGTGCCATCAGTGAGGAAGGGGAAGAGACCCAGTACTTC
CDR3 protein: CAISEEGEETQYF

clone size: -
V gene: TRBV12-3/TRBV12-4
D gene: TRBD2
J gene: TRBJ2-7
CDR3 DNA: TGTGCCAGCAGCTTCGGGAGCGGGAGCTACGAGCAGTACTTC
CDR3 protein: CASSFGSGSYEQYF

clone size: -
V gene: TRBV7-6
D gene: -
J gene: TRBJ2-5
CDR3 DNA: TGTGCCAGCAGCTCGACAGGGCGGGAGCAGTACTTC
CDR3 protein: CASSSTGREQYF

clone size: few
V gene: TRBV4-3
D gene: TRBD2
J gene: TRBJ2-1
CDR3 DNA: TGCGCCAGCAGCCAAGATGTAGCCGGGAGGGCCGGCAATGAGCAGTTCTTC
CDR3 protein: CASSQDVAGRAGNEQFF

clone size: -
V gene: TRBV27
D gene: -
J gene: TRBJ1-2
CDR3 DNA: TGTGCCAGCAGTTTAACTAGCCAGAGCTATGGCTACACCTTC
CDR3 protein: CASSLTSQSYGYTF